This T cell receptor (beta chain) was captured by sequencing in a study of OX40 agonist ivuxolimab in advanced cancers. This clone showed up just once. Profiled with immunoSEQ multiplex PCR; TCRdb holds only in-frame clones, not every one. The table includes about 98,000 clones, 93% detected once. V was clipped by 2 bases and J by 1 base, with 14 bases between them. The germline CDR1 and CDR2 sequences are MDHEN and SYDVKM. The CDR3 spans 16 residues. The clonotype originates from an adult with an advanced solid tumor such as melanoma, head and neck, liver or kidney cancer. Sequenced here: CD4+ or CD8+ T cells sorted from blood, sampled in a trial of the OX40 agonist ivuxolimab. The chain joins TRBV28 to TRBJ1-1, with D possibly TRBD1 on 5 matching bases. CDR3 sequence: CASSLGLGAWNTEAFF. The CDR3 region has the DNA TGTGCCAGCAGTTTAGGACTCGGGGCCTGGAACACTGAAGCTTTCTTT.